This TCR beta chain comes out of a study of memory CD4+ T cells and cytomegalovirus serostatus. Study at large: Donors were healthy Belgian adults, under 10 CMV seropositive and under 30 seronegative. General study results and limits: CMV serostatus prediction reached median AUC 0.95, or 0.91 with US-trained model. Each of approximately 73 CMV-associated TCRbeta sequences occurred in one to five individuals.

The table lists this clone with a few counts. Its antigen is undetermined. The sort gate was single viable CD3+CD4+CD8-CD45RO+ cells for memory CD4+ T cells. Germline V gives CDR1 ENHRY, CDR2 SYGVKD. This CDR3 region has 17 residues. The germline V and J ends were trimmed by 3 bases and 8 bases, with 25 bases remaining between them. Method: immunoSEQ multiplex PCR; TCRdb's copy keeps in-frame clones and lacks some. The sample has about 61,000 clones, 75% to 90% seen once. This TCR derives from an adult in good health and CMV-seronegative. The chain combines TRBV10-3 with TRBJ1-2; D remains unclear. The sequenced sample consisted of memory CD4+ T cells from blood. Written as DNA, the CDR3 is TGTGCCATCAGTGACGGCCCCGGCCGGGTGGGTTATGGGGGCTACACCTTC. Its protein is CAISDGPGRVGYGGYTF.